This T cell receptor (beta chain) originates from a study of blood T cell repertoires in COVID-19. Looking at the study overall: Collection of acute and convalescent COVID-19 samples took place in the United States, Italy and Spain. In each case, the material was cDNA or gDNA derived from T cells, B-cell-depleted T cells, or PBMCs.

Original processing notes: Cell counts per sample came from amplifying reference gene primers. This table comes from immunoSEQ multiplex PCR, and its TCRdb copy is limited to in-frame clones, with some not included. That table furnishes V, J and clone size, whereas the DNA furnished D and trimming. The sample has roughly 220,000 clones; roughly 84% are singletons. The sequencing input was peripheral blood. This sequence originates from a woman aged 55-69 years who had recovered from COVID-19.

The CDR3 region has the DNA TGTGCCAGCAGTAGGACTAGCGGGGGGGCTGTTGAGCAGTACTTC. Translation: CASSRTSGGAVEQYF. This chain connects TRBV6-5 to TRBJ2-7; 15 bases are a match to TRBD2. The germline V gene encodes CDR1 MNHEY and CDR2 SVGAGI. CDR3 length equals 15 residues. Unmatched junction bases numbered 6, after V lost 5 bases and J lost 7 bases.